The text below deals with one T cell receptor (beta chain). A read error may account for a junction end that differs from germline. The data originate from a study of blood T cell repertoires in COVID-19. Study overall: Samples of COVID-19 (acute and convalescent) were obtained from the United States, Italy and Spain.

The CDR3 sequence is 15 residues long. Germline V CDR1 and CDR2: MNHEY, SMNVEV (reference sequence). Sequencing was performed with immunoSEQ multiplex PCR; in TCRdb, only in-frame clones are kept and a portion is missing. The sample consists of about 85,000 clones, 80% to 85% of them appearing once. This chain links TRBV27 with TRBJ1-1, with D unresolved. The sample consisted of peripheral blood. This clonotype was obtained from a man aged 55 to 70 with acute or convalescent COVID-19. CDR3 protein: CTSTALPPANTEAFF. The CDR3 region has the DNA TGTACCAGCACCGCCCTACCACCCGCGAACACTGAAGCTTTCTTT.